A single sample is the source of the 5 T cell receptor beta chains below, sequenced in a study of regulatory T cells in long-lasting Graves disease. Construction of TCR beta libraries relied on iRepertoire HTBI primers and on Arm-PCR targeting CDR3 regions. TCRdb reprocessed the multiplex PCR reads with MiXCR, giving one entry per CDR3 protein. The table has around 400,000 distinct CDR3 sequences, around 23% seen once. As to time point: persistent/refractory GD, antithyroid drugs over 5 years with positive TRAb. There was RNA extracted from PBMCs, and the TCR library was made from it. This sample comprised peripheral blood mononuclear cells (PBMCs), obtained when the disease was refractory, from a patient treated with antithyroid drugs. These TCRs come from a female donor with Graves disease.

This clonotype was seen more than once but under ten times. V and J are TRBV2 and TRBJ2-1; D ambiguous. Trimming stripped 7 bases from V and 5 bases from J, with 15 bases between. CDR1 and CDR2 (germline): SNHLY, FYNNEI. The CDR3 contains 14 residues. This chain's CDR3 is CASTDHLLNNEQFF. CDR3 coding DNA: TGTGCCAGCACCGATCATCTACTCAACAATGAGCAGTTCTTC.

This clonotype was recorded at least ten times. The chain couples TRBV7-9 to TRBJ1-4; the D gene is possibly TRBD1 (6 bases). The CDR3 has 14 residues. Per the germline V gene, CDR1 is SEHNR and CDR2 is FQNEAQ (reference sequence). The V gene lost 4 bases and the J gene lost 1 base, with 7 bases spanning the gap. CDR3 protein: CASSSRGTNEKLFF. The CDR3 DNA reads TGTGCCAGCAGCTCCAGGGGAACTAATGAAAAACTGTTTTTT.

In this sample, this clonotype turned up many times. The J gene is TRBJ1-1, the V gene TRBV2; 9 bases map to TRBD1. J lost 4 bases, V lost 9 bases, and 6 bases had no gene match. The CDR3 extends over 13 amino acids. Germline CDR1 is SNHLY and CDR2 is FYNNEI. The CDR3 DNA reads as TGTGCCAGAAGAGACAGGGGGACCACTGAAGCTTTCTTT. Amino acids: CARRDRGTTEAFF. The full variable domain, rest sourced from reference TRBV2 and TRBJ1-1, is EPEVTQTPSHQVTQMGQEVILRCVPISNHLYFYWYRQILGQKVEFLVSFYNNEISEKSEIFDDQFSVERPDGSNFTLKIRSTKLEDSAMYFCARRDRGTTEAFFGQGTRLTVV.

As to this clonotype: This sequence may be a read error, since a much larger clone differs from it by one base. This chain links TRBV18 with TRBJ2-5; no clear D gene. Germline lookup yields CDR1 KGHSH and CDR2 LQKENI. Trimming pared 5 bases from V and 1 base from J, leaving 11 bases between. This CDR3 spans 14 amino acids. DNA for the CDR3: TGTGCCAGCTCAAGTTCCGCCAGCCAAGAGACCCAGTACTTC. Residues: CASSSSASQETQYF.

The gene calls are TRBV28 and TRBJ2-7, with a tentative D call TRBD2 (6 bases). CDR1 is MDHEN, CDR2 SYDVKM, per germline. This CDR3 is 13 amino acids long. The germline V and J ends were trimmed by 6 bases and 7 bases, with 16 bases remaining between them. CDR3 loop: CASSLILGGEQYF. Here the CDR3 DNA reads TGTGCCAGCAGCCTGATATTGGGGGGTGAGCAGTACTTC.